The 9 T cell receptor beta chains reported below all come from one sample, sequenced in a study of blood T cell repertoires in COVID-19. TCRdb's copy holds only in-frame clones and misses some; the assay was immunoSEQ multiplex PCR. Of under 250,000 clones listed, less than 85% are singletons. Sample: peripheral blood. These receptors originate from a woman aged 65 to 85 with acute or convalescent COVID-19.

This sequence joins TRBV15 and TRBJ1-1; tentatively, D is TRBD1 (5 bases). The V end lost 1 base, the J end lost 4 bases, and 19 bases lay between the germline ends. CDR1 LNHNV and CDR2 YYDKDF come from the germline V gene (reference sequence). This CDR3 spans 17 amino acids. CDR3 loop: CATSRVPTRQTGTEAFF. The CDR3 DNA follows: TGTGCCACCAGCAGAGTCCCGACTCGACAGACCGGCACTGAAGCTTTCTTT.

The chain is built from TRBV12-5 and TRBJ2-3; TRBD2 aligns across 8 bases. Germline assignment: CDR1 LGHNT and CDR2 FRNRAP. V lost 0 bases, J lost 1 base, and 6 bases stayed unmatched. The CDR3 runs to 17 residues. Here the CDR3 reads CASGLVMGRGGTDTQYF. CDR3 DNA sequence: TGTGCTAGTGGTTTGGTAATGGGGCGGGGGGGCACAGATACGCAGTATTTT.

The chain joins TRBV2 to TRBJ1-2; TRBD1 aligns across 8 bases. Germline V gene lookup returns CDR1 SNHLY and CDR2 FYNNEI. Unmatched junction bases numbered 10, after V lost 6 bases and J lost 4 bases. This CDR3 has 15 amino acids. The CDR3 DNA sequence: TGTGCCAGCAGGGAACAGGGGGGTTCTTCCTATGGCTACACCTTC. It specifies CASREQGGSSYGYTF.

This clone was observed a handful of times. V gene TRBV2 combines with J gene TRBJ1-2; possible D gene TRBD1, 5 bases. Germline V CDR1 and CDR2: SNHLY, FYNNEI. CDR3 size: 14 residues. V lost 6 bases and J lost 3, with 14 bases in between. This chain's CDR3 is CASRNSGGDYGYTF. CDR3 in DNA: TGTGCCAGCAGAAACTCAGGAGGGGACTATGGCTACACCTTC.

The chain is built from TRBV1 and TRBJ1-1; the table names TRBD1, a call not compared with the DNA. TRBV1 is designated a pseudogene. This CDR3 has 15 amino acids. This CDR3 reads CTSSLGGQGVTEAFF. In nucleotides, the CDR3 is TGCACCAGCAGCCTCGGGGGACAGGGTGTAACTGAAGCTTTCTTT.

V usage is TRBV27 and J usage is TRBJ1-2; 10 nucleotides line up with TRBD1. Germline-derived CDR1 and CDR2 are MNHEY and SMNVEV (reference sequence). After removal of 5 bases from V and 7 bases from J, the junction contained 7 bases not matched to a gene. The CDR3 extends over 14 amino acids. In DNA, the CDR3 is TGTGCCAGCAGTAGGACAGGGGGAAGTTTTGGCTACACCTTC. Its protein is CASSRTGGSFGYTF.

The table lists this clone with many counts. The CDR3 region has the DNA TGTGCCAGCAGTTGGGAGGGGGACCTCTCCTACGAGCAGTACTTC. Its protein product is CASSWEGDLSYEQYF. This chain connects TRBV6-5 to TRBJ2-7; possibly TRBD2 for D (7 bases). The ends were cut back, 4 bases at V and 0 bases at J, with 13 bases in the middle. The CDR3 has 15 amino acids. Germline V CDR1 and CDR2: MNHEY, SVGAGI.

Details on this clone: The sample contains more than one DNA sequence encoding this CDR3. The genes are TRBV7-2 and TRBJ2-5; TRBD2 agrees at 10 bases. Germline loops: CDR1 SGHTA, CDR2 FQGNSA. This CDR3 comprises 13 residues. The J segment lost 5 bases and the V segment lost 3 bases, leaving 0 bases of the junction unmatched. The CDR3 DNA sequence: TGTGCCAGCAGCTTTAGCGGGGGGGAGACCCAGTACTTC. It specifies CASSFSGGETQYF. Using reference TRBV7-2 and TRBJ2-5 for the parts outside the CDR3, the full variable domain is GAGVSQSPSNKVTEKGKDVELRCDPISGHTALYWYRQSLGQGLEFLIYFQGNSAPDKSGLPSDRFSAERTGGSVSTLTIQRTQQEDSAVYLCASSFSGGETQYFGPGTRLLVL.

V is TRBV11-2 and J is TRBJ2-1; 11 nucleotides line up with TRBD2. This CDR3 has 17 amino acids. Trimming at V came to 1 base and at J to 4 bases, leaving 6 bases not matched to a gene. In germline, CDR1 is SGHAT, CDR2 FQNNGV. Here the CDR3 reads CASSLGVSGGAYNEQFF. The CDR3 DNA reads TGTGCCAGCAGCTTAGGGGTTAGCGGGGGGGCTTACAATGAGCAGTTCTTC.